This TCR beta chain is drawn from a study of T cell changes during pregnancy in multiple sclerosis. This clone appeared a few times. Libraries were prepared by immunoSEQ multiplex PCR; TCRdb keeps only in-frame clonotypes and omits some of them. Of about 61,000 clones detected, 85% to 90% appear once; the ten largest clones hold 0.89%. The TCR was taken from a female donor in good health, enrolled as a control in a pregnancy study. Source: peripheral blood, taken in the first trimester of pregnancy.

CDR3 nucleotide sequence: TGCAGTGCTACCGGGATCTATGGCTACACCTTC. This sequence encodes CSATGIYGYTF. J is TRBJ1-2 and V is TRBV20-1; D ambiguous. The V gene lost 4 bases and the J gene lost 4 bases, with 7 bases spanning the gap. Germline values: CDR1 DFQATT, CDR2 SNEGSKA (reference sequence). This CDR3 has 11 residues.